A single sample gave rise to the 20 T cell receptor beta chains below, sequenced in a study of Tregs in tolerant kidney transplant recipients (dated by TCRdb to the late 2010s). Sample time point, as interpreted from the label and publication: blood sample drawn before combined kidney and bone marrow transplant. Libraries were made using the immunoSEQ multiplex PCR assay. Sourced from immuneACCESS, this table was stored by TCRdb with only in-frame sequences that have V and J called. A share of the clones is absent; for the studies checked, an unresolved V gene accounts for under half, and the remainder has no known explanation. The data table for this sample lists roughly 50,000 clones. Of the sample, approximately 0.78% falls within the top ten clones. Specimen: CD4+ T cells from blood, collected before the transplant. The origin of the receptors is a human donor who received a combined kidney and bone marrow transplant.

A note on this clone: The read stops 3 residues short of the end of the CDR3; the missing end is completed from the germline J gene. The chain joins TRBV19 to TRBJ2-3; 8 nucleotides align to TRBD1. CDR3 length: 15 amino acids. Germline V CDR1 and CDR2: LNHDA, SQIVND (reference sequence). V lost 5 bases and J lost 4; bases outside the gene matches: 8. CDR3 sequence reads: CASSADRGIADTQYF. The CDR3 DNA, read in part, is TGTGCCAGTAGTGCTGACAGGGGTATCGCAGATACG. Looking up the rest from reference TRBV19 and TRBJ2-3 gives the full variable domain: DGGITQSPKYLFRKEGQNVTLSCEQNLNHDAMYWYRQDPGQGLRLIYYSQIVNDFQKGDIAEGYSVSREKKESFPLTVTSAQKNPTAFYLCASSADRGIADTQYFGPGTRLTVL.

Of note for this clone: The read ends 3 residues before the CDR3 terminus; that terminus is restored from the germline J gene. V and J are TRBV7-2 and TRBJ2-2, with TRBD2 matching 10 bases. This CDR3 spans 18 amino acids. With 0 bases clipped from V and 0 bases from J, the junction kept 4 bases outside the gene matches. Germline CDR1 and CDR2: SGHTA and FQGNSA. The chain's CDR3 is CASSLAGLAATNTGELFF. CDR3 DNA (partial): TGTGCCAGCAGCTTAGCAGGACTAGCGGCTACGAACACCGGGGAG.

Comments on this clone: The sequenced fragment ends 3 residues before the CDR3 boundary, so the rest is inferred from the germline J gene. The gene calls are TRBV5-1 and TRBJ2-5; D perhaps matches TRBD1 (7 bases). CDR3 size: 15 residues. V shed 2 bases and J shed 5 bases, with 16 bases lying between them. Germline lookup yields CDR1 SGHRS and CDR2 YFSETQ. Incomplete CDR3 DNA: TGCGCCAGCAGCTTTCGACAGGGTGGAGGGGAGACC. As protein: CASSFRQGGGET. The CDR3, in full, reads CASSFRQGGGETQYF.

To note about this clone: The sequence runs out 3 residues before the end of the CDR3; the remainder is reconstructed from the germline J gene. This chain connects TRBV30 to TRBJ1-6; no definite D call. CDR3 size: 12 residues. The germline gives CDR1 GTSNPN, CDR2 SVGIG (reference sequence). V lost 0 bases to trimming and J lost 10 bases, with 7 bases between them. CDR3 DNA, as far as it was read: TGTGCCTGGAGTGTACCTCGGTCACCC. Translating gives CAWSVPRSP. The full CDR3 sequence reads CAWSVPRSPLHF.

A note on this clone: The read ends 3 residues before the CDR3 terminus; that terminus is restored from the germline J gene. V and J are TRBV6-2 or TRBV6-3 and TRBJ1-1, with D possibly matching TRBD1 (6 bases). Germline assignment: CDR1 MNHEY and CDR2 SVGEGT. This CDR3 comprises 13 residues. Trimming left V 6 bases short and J 3 bases short, with 11 bases between. CDR3 bases read: TGTGCCAGCAGCGACCCAGGGGACACTGAA. Translated: CASSDPGDTE. In full, the CDR3 reads CASSDPGDTEAFF.

Notes on this clone: The read halts 3 residues ahead of the CDR3 end, with the missing end drawn from the germline J gene. This chain connects TRBV14 to TRBJ2-7, with TRBD1 matching 11 bases. This CDR3 has 16 amino acids. From germline, CDR1 is SGHDN and CDR2 FVKESK. The V segment lost 5 bases and the J segment 0 bases; nucleotides outside the gene matches: 6. The DNA read from the CDR3 is TGTGCCAGCAGCTCACTTGGGACAGGGGGCTCCTACGAG. Encoded protein: CASSSLGTGGSYE. The whole CDR3 sequence reads CASSSLGTGGSYEQYF.

On this clone itself: The read gets to within 3 residues of the CDR3 end, and the germline J gene fills in the rest. The same CDR3 can be traced to other DNA sequences in this sample. The chain joins TRBV2 to TRBJ2-7; 7 nucleotides match TRBD2. The length of the CDR3 is 14 residues. The V segment lost 2 bases and the J segment 2 bases; nucleotides outside the gene matches: 3. Per the germline V gene, CDR1 is SNHLY and CDR2 is FYNNEI. This CDR3 reads CASSETRGAYEQYF. The CDR3 bases that were read are TGTGCCAGCAGTGAAACACGGGGGGCCTACGAG.

A word on this clone: The read ends 3 residues early relative to the CDR3; the germline J gene fills the gap. The chain joins TRBV2 to TRBJ2-2; 7 positions agree with TRBD1. CDR1 is SNHLY, CDR2 FYNNEI, per germline. Trimming took 5 bases from V and 7 from J; bases not matched to a gene: 13. This CDR3 comprises 16 residues. CDR3 DNA, as far as it was read: TGTGCCAGCAGTCGAGGGGTTGGGACAGTTGGCGGGGAG. It is translated as CASSRGVGTVGGE. The CDR3 in its entirety is CASSRGVGTVGGELFF.

As to this clone: The read ends 3 residues early relative to the CDR3; the germline J gene fills the gap. This rearrangement joins TRBV7-2 to TRBJ2-2; 8 nucleotides line up with TRBD2. This CDR3 region has 13 residues. CDR1 and CDR2 from the germline V gene are SGHTA and FQGNSA. J gave up 6 bases and V 5 bases, and 2 bases lay outside the gene matches. Incomplete CDR3 DNA: TGTGCCAGCAGCCCACTAGCGGCCGGGGAG. Amino acid sequence: CASSPLAAGE. The whole CDR3 protein reads CASSPLAAGELFF. Based on the CDR3 plus reference TRBV7-2 and TRBJ2-2, the full variable domain is GAGVSQSPSNKVTEKGKDVELRCDPISGHTALYWYRQSLGQGLEFLIYFQGNSAPDKSGLPSDRFSAERTGGSVSTLTIQRTQQEDSAVYLCASSPLAAGELFFGEGSRLTVL.

Comments on this clone: Sequencing ends 3 residues short of the CDR3 end; the germline J gene provides the rest. The rearrangement links TRBV2 to TRBJ2-2; D uncertain. The CDR3 sequence is 14 residues long. V was cut by 10 bases and J by 0 bases, with 12 bases left in between. Per germline, CDR1 SNHLY and CDR2 FYNNEI. The CDR3 here is CATLESSNTGELFF. CDR3 DNA (partial): TGTGCCACACTTGAGTCCTCGAACACCGGGGAG.

Worth noting for this clone: The read terminates 3 residues ahead of where the CDR3 ends, so the germline J gene completes it. The rearrangement joins TRBV18 to TRBJ2-5, with 7 nucleotides matching TRBD1. V dropped 8 bases and J dropped 2; count of bases not matched to a gene: 5. Looked up from germline, CDR1 is KGHSH and CDR2 is LQKENI. This CDR3 region has 13 residues. The CDR3 bases that were read are TGTGCCAGCCGCGACAGGGTACAAGAGACC. As protein: CASRDRVQET. The whole CDR3 protein is CASRDRVQETQYF.

Partial CDR3 DNA: TGTGCCAGCAGCAGAACAGGATGGGGC. Translating gives CASSRTGWG. The CDR3 reads in full as CASSRTGWGYTF. The chain combines TRBV5-6 with TRBJ1-2, with D perhaps matching TRBD1 (5 bases). The CDR3 end falls 3 residues outside the read, so it is completed with the germline J gene. CDR1 is SGHDT, CDR2 YYEEEE, per germline. This CDR3 comprises 12 residues.

As concerns this clone: The missing CDR3 end, 3 residues past where the read stops, is filled in from the germline J gene. V and J are TRBV18 and TRBJ2-1; 7 nucleotides line up with TRBD1. The CDR3 runs 14 residues. J was trimmed by 5 bases and V by 8 bases; bases with no gene match: 9. CDR1 is KGHSH, CDR2 LQKENI, per germline. The CDR3 reads CASTRDSHNNEQFF. Partial CDR3 DNA: TGTGCCAGCACACGGGACAGCCATAACAATGAG.

Worth noting for this clone: The read terminates 3 residues before the CDR3 end, so the remaining end is supplied by the germline J gene. The chain couples TRBV19 to TRBJ1-1; possible D gene TRBD1, 5 bases. The germline V and J ends were trimmed by 8 bases and 5 bases, with 15 bases remaining between them. Germline V CDR1 and CDR2: LNHDA, SQIVND (reference sequence). CDR3 length equals 13 residues. The CDR3 loop reads CASLSGGRTEAFF. The sequenced part of the CDR3 DNA is TGTGCCAGTCTGAGCGGGGGTCGGACTGAA.

With respect to this clone: The observed sequence ends 3 residues before the CDR3 terminus, with the missing tail filled in from the germline J gene. The chain has TRBV20-1 and TRBJ1-6, with 8 bases lining up with TRBD1. The junction had 2 bases not matched to a gene; V was cut back by 1 base and J by 0 bases. The V gene's germline CDR1 is DFQATT and CDR2 SNEGSKA (reference sequence). The CDR3 runs 16 residues. The CDR3 sequence is CSARGTGGSYNSPLHF. The part of the CDR3 DNA that was read is TGCAGTGCTAGAGGAACAGGGGGCTCCTATAATTCACCC.

Notes on this clone: The CDR3 end is not reached by the read, which stops 3 residues before it; the germline J gene fills it in. V and J are TRBV7-9 and TRBJ1-6, with 10 bases fitting TRBD1. The J segment lost 7 bases and the V segment lost 5 bases, leaving 5 bases of the junction unmatched. The CDR3 spans 15 residues. Germline CDR1 reads SEHNR; CDR2 reads FQNEAQ (reference sequence). The DNA read from the CDR3 is TGTGCCAGCAGCCCCCCGGGACAGGGGAATTCACCC. It is translated as CASSPPGQGNSP. The complete CDR3 reads CASSPPGQGNSPLHF.

Note on this clone: The read falls 3 residues short of the CDR3 end, and the missing part is taken from the germline J gene. The genes are TRBV2 and TRBJ2-1; 9 bases align to TRBD1. V lost 6 bases and J lost 8; bases outside the gene matches: 5. The CDR3 is made up of 13 amino acids. CDR1 is SNHLY, CDR2 FYNNEI, per germline. CDR3 DNA, as far as it was read: TGTGCCAGCAGGCTTGGACAGGGGTATGAG. Translation: CASRLGQGYE. In full, the CDR3 is CASRLGQGYEQFF.

Comments on this clone: The observed sequence ends 3 residues before the CDR3 terminus, with the missing tail filled in from the germline J gene. V is TRBV7-9 and J is TRBJ1-1, with D tentatively TRBD1 (5 bases). Looked up from germline, CDR1 is SEHNR and CDR2 is FQNEAQ (reference sequence). CDR3 length equals 13 residues. The CDR3 DNA, read in part, is TGTGCCAGCAGCTCAGGAGGGGTCGTGGAA. Amino acid sequence: CASSSGGVVE. The whole CDR3 protein is CASSSGGVVEAFF.

Of note for this clone: The CDR3 goes on 3 residues after the read ends, and that part is filled in from the germline J gene. V gene TRBV19 combines with J gene TRBJ1-2, with D tentatively TRBD1 (6 bases). Germline CDR1 LNHDA, CDR2 SQIVND (reference sequence). V gave up 5 bases and J gave up 3 bases, with 13 bases separating them. CDR3 length: 14 residues. The CDR3: CASSVTGKDYGYTF. The part of the CDR3 DNA that was read is TGTGCCAGTAGTGTAACAGGGAAGGACTATGGC.

For this clone: The read terminates 3 residues ahead of where the CDR3 ends, so the germline J gene completes it. J is TRBJ2-5 and V is TRBV6-2 or TRBV6-3; 11 positions agree with TRBD2. This CDR3 contains 17 residues. The germline V gene encodes CDR1 MNHEY and CDR2 SVGEGT. Trimming at V came to 6 bases and at J to 4 bases, leaving 13 bases not matched to a gene. The CDR3 bases that were read are TGTGCCAGCAGCATCTCTCGACTAGCGGGGCAGGGAGAGACC. Protein sequence: CASSISRLAGQGET. From start to end, the CDR3 is CASSISRLAGQGETQYF.